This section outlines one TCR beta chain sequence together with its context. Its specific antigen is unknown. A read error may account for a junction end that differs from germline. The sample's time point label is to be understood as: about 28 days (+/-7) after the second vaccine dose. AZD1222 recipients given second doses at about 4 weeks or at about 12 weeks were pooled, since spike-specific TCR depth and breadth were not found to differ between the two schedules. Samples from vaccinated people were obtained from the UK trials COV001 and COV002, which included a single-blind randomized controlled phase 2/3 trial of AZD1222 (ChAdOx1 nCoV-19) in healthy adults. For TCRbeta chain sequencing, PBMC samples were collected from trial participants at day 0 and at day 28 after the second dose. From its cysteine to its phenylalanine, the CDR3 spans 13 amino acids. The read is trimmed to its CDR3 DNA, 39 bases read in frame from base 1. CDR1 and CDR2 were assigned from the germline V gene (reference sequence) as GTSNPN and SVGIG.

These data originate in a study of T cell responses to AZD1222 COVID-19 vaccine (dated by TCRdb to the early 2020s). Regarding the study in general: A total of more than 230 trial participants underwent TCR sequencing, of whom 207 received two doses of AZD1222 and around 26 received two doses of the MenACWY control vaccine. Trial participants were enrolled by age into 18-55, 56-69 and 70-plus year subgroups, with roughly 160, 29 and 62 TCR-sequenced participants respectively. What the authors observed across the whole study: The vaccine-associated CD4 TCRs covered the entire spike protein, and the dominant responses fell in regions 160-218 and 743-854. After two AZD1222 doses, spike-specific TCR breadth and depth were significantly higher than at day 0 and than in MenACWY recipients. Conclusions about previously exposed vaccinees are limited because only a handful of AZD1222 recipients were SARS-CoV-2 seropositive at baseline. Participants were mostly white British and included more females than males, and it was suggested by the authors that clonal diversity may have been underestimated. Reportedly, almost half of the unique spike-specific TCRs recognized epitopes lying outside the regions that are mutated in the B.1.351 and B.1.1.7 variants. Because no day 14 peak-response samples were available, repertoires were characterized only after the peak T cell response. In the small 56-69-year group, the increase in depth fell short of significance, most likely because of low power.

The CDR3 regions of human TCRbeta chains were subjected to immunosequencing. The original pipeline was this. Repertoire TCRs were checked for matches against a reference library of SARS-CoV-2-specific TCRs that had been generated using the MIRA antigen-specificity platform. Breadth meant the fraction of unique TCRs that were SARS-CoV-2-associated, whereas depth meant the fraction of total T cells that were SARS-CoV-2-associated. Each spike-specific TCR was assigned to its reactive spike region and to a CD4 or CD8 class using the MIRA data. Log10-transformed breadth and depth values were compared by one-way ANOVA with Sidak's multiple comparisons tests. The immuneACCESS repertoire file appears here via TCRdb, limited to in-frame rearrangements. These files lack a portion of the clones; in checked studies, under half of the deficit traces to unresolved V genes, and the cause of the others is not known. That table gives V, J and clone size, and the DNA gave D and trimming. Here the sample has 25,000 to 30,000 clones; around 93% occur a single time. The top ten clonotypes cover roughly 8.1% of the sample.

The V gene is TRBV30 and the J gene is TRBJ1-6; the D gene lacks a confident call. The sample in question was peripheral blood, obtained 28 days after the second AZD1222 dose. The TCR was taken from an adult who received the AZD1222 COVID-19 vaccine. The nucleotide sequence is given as TGTGCCTGCGATAGTGTCCATAATTCACCCCTTCACTTT. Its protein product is CACDSVHNSPLHF.